Listed here are 2 T cell receptor beta chains from one sample, sequenced in a study of CD8+CD57+ T cells in acquired aplastic anemia. According to the study, genomic DNA was the template for TCR beta VDJ and CDR3 profiling. MiXCR, run by TCRdb on the reads, gives a single entry per CDR3 protein. The sample holds about 190,000 distinct CDR3 sequences, roughly half seen once. The sequencing sample was made of sorted CD4+, CD8+, or CD8+CD57+ T cells (not recorded which) from PBMCs. These receptors all come from a human donor in good health, serving as a control.

This clonotype was observed many times. The V and J genes are TRBV5-1 and TRBJ2-4; tentative D call: TRBD1 (6 bases). Germline V gene data show CDR1 as SGHRS and CDR2 as YFSETQ. Trimming took off 3 bases at V and 2 bases at J, with 12 bases between the two ends. The CDR3 extends over 15 amino acids. The CDR3 DNA is TGCGCCAGCAGCTCCGAGACAGGCACCAAAAACATTCAGTACTTC. Amino acid sequence: CASSSETGTKNIQYF.

On this clonotype: At one end the junction does not follow the germline gene, possibly because of a read error. The CDR3 coding sequence is TGTGCCAGTACCCCCCGAGCGGGGGAGTACAATGGGCAGTTCTTC. Translated: CASTPRAGEYNGQFF. The chain is built from TRBV19 and TRBJ2-1, with 8 nucleotides matching TRBD2. This CDR3 has 15 residues. Germline V gives CDR1 LNHDA, CDR2 SQIVND (reference sequence). The full variable domain, completed using reference TRBV19 and TRBJ2-1, is DGGITQSPKYLFRKEGQNVTLSCEQNLNHDAMYWYRQDPGQGLRLIYYSQIVNDFQKGDIAEGYSVSREKKESFPLTVTSAQKNPTAFYLCASTPRAGEYNGQFFGPGTRLTVL.